The 24 T cell receptor beta chains below were found in one sample sequenced in a study of shared clonotypes between healthy human individuals. This table comes from immunoSEQ multiplex PCR, and its TCRdb copy is limited to in-frame clones, with some not included. The data show about 2 million clones, approximately 95% seen once. The specimen was naive CD4+ T cells sorted from blood. The subset denotes: CD45RA+ positively selected. The origin of the receptors is a man in his late teens or twenties in good health.

This clone was found once. The rearrangement links TRBV4-3 to TRBJ2-3; no definite D call. The ends were cut back, 0 bases at V and 2 bases at J, with 9 bases in the middle. The CDR3 spans 15 residues. Germline V gene data show CDR1 as LGHNA and CDR2 as YSLEER. The CDR3 region is CASSQDVTTTDTQYF. In DNA, the CDR3 is TGCGCCAGCAGCCAAGACGTAACTACCACAGATACGCAGTATTTT.

The chain employs TRBV10-3 and TRBJ2-3, with a tentative D call TRBD2 (6 bases). The CDR3 totals 16 residues. V shed 2 bases and J shed 4 bases, with 16 bases lying between them. From germline, CDR1 is ENHRY and CDR2 SYGVKD. The CDR3 protein is CAISEPAGIPSDTQYF. The CDR3 region has the DNA TGTGCCATCAGTGAGCCCGCGGGGATTCCGTCAGATACGCAGTATTTT.

The chain carries TRBV7-2 and TRBJ2-2, with a tentative D call TRBD1 (6 bases). V was pared by 2 bases and J by 0 bases, with 10 bases between. CDR1 and CDR2 (germline): SGHTA, FQGNSA. The CDR3 runs to 16 residues. CDR3 sequence: CASSLMGAPNTGELFF. In DNA form, the CDR3 reads TGTGCCAGCAGCTTAATGGGGGCACCGAACACCGGGGAGCTGTTTTTT.

This chain links TRBV10-3 with TRBJ2-2, with D possibly TRBD1 on 5 matching bases. Germline CDR1 ENHRY, CDR2 SYGVKD. This CDR3 region has 12 residues. V was shortened by 9 bases and J by 3 bases, with 8 bases between the two germline ends. CDR3 residues: CAMRQYTGELFF. The CDR3 DNA reads as TGTGCCATGCGACAGTACACCGGGGAGCTGTTTTTT.

J is TRBJ2-1 and V is TRBV5-1, with 8 bases aligning to TRBD1. Germline V gene lookup returns CDR1 SGHRS and CDR2 YFSETQ. This CDR3 region has 16 residues. With 0 bases clipped from V and 3 bases from J, the junction kept 5 bases outside the gene matches. In DNA form, the CDR3 reads TGCGCCAGCAGCTTGGGCGGGACAGGATTCTACAATGAGCAGTTCTTC. Protein product: CASSLGGTGFYNEQFF.

This clone was detected once. This rearrangement joins TRBV10-3 to TRBJ1-5; the D is unclear. This CDR3 spans 13 amino acids. V was cut by 10 bases and J by 2 bases, with 12 bases left in between. The V gene's germline CDR1 is ENHRY and CDR2 SYGVKD. CDR3 amino acids: CASGPEGNQPQHF. CDR3 in DNA: TGTGCCAGCGGACCGGAAGGCAATCAGCCCCAGCATTTT.

In regard to this clone: Other DNA sequences within the sample encode an identical CDR3. This rearrangement joins TRBV29-1 to TRBJ2-7, with D unresolved. CDR1 SQVTM and CDR2 ANQGSEA come from the germline V gene. V lost 6 bases to trimming and J lost 2 bases, with 8 bases between them. The CDR3 extends over 11 amino acids. CDR3 DNA: TGCAGCGTAGGTTCCGCCTACGAGCAGTACTTC. It translates to CSVGSAYEQYF.

The chain employs TRBV11-2 and TRBJ1-1, with D perhaps TRBD1 (5 bases). This CDR3 is built from 11 residues. Per germline, CDR1 SGHAT and CDR2 FQNNGV. Trimming stripped 6 bases from V and 5 bases from J, with 7 bases between. CDR3 protein: CASRAGTEAFF. CDR3 DNA sequence: TGTGCCAGCAGGGCAGGGACTGAAGCTTTCTTT.

The J gene is TRBJ2-3, the V gene TRBV9; either TRBD1 or TRBD2 may supply D (7 bases each). The CDR3 contains 15 residues. Germline V gene lookup returns CDR1 SGDLS and CDR2 YYNGEE. The germline V and J ends were trimmed by 0 bases and 5 bases, with 13 bases remaining between them. The DNA for the CDR3 is TGTGCCAGCAGCGTAGAACAGGGGAGGGGAGATACGCAGTATTTT. Its translation is CASSVEQGRGDTQYF.

This chain joins TRBV11-2 and TRBJ2-1; TRBD2 matches 16 bases. The length of the CDR3 is 15 residues. V trimming: 5 bases; J trimming: 9 bases; junction bases outside the gene matches: 4. Germline loops: CDR1 SGHAT, CDR2 FQNNGV. The CDR3 bases are TGTGCCAGCAGCCCTGGGACTAGCGGGAGGGGTGAGCAGTTCTTC. Translation: CASSPGTSGRGEQFF.

The chain is built from TRBV2 and TRBJ2-2; 9 bases are shared with TRBD1. CDR1 is SNHLY and CDR2 is FYNNEI in the germline V gene. V was clipped by 7 bases and J by 2 bases; unmatched bases: 8. The CDR3 has 16 amino acids. The CDR3 spells CASTRGQGSNTGELFF. CDR3 nucleotide sequence: TGTGCCAGCACCCGGGGACAGGGAAGTAACACCGGGGAGCTGTTTTTT.

The chain combines TRBV10-2 with TRBJ2-2, with 13 nucleotides matching TRBD2. With 5 bases clipped from V and 4 bases from J, the junction kept 7 bases outside the gene matches. CDR3 length: 17 amino acids. Germline V gene lookup returns CDR1 WSHSY and CDR2 SAAADI. The CDR3 nucleotides are TGCGCCAGCAGTCGCCCTGGACTAGCGGGAGTCACCGGGGAGCTGTTTTTT. The encoded protein is CASSRPGLAGVTGELFF.

This chain joins TRBV5-4 and TRBJ2-3; D unclear. The CDR3 is 15 residues long. Trimming took off 2 bases at V and 0 bases at J, with 10 bases between the two ends. Germline V lookup: CDR1 SGHNT, CDR2 YYREEE (reference sequence). For the CDR3, the DNA is TGTGCCAGCAGCTTAAAGGGTTCCAGCACAGATACGCAGTATTTT. This codes for CASSLKGSSTDTQYF.

The chain has TRBV6-1 and TRBJ1-3; D is uncertain. Looked up from germline, CDR1 is MNHNS and CDR2 is SASEGT. Between the trimmed V and J ends, which lost 6 bases and 0 bases, there was a span of 12 bases. The CDR3 loop spans 15 amino acids. The CDR3 DNA sequence: TGTGCCAGCAGCAGTGCATGGGGCTCTGGAAACACCATATATTTT. Encoded protein: CASSSAWGSGNTIYF.

The CDR3 nucleotides read TGTGCCAGCAGTTTATTGAGGACTAGCGGGTCAAAGGCCGGGGAGCTGTTTTTT. This sequence encodes CASSLLRTSGSKAGELFF. The V gene is TRBV27, the J gene TRBJ2-2, with 11 bases identical to TRBD2. Germline CDR1 reads MNHEY; CDR2 reads SMNVEV (reference sequence). There are 18 residues in the CDR3. V was pared by 1 base and J by 6 bases, with 10 bases of the junction left unmatched.

V gene TRBV29-1 combines with J gene TRBJ2-7; tentatively, D is TRBD1 or TRBD2 (5 bases each). CDR1 is SQVTM, CDR2 ANQGSEA, per germline. The CDR3 sequence is 12 residues long. V dropped 7 bases and J dropped 4 bases, with 14 bases sitting between them. DNA for the CDR3: TGCAGCGCCCGACGGGGCTCTTACGAGCAGTACTTC. Translated: CSARRGSYEQYF.

Comments on this clone: Other nucleotide sequences from this sample produce the same CDR3. This sequence joins TRBV10-3 and TRBJ2-3; 9 bases match TRBD2. Germline CDR1 is ENHRY and CDR2 is SYGVKD. CDR3 length equals 15 residues. J lost 0 bases, V lost 6 bases, and 4 bases had no gene match. CDR3 DNA sequence: TGTGCCATCAGGCCTACTAGCGGGAGCACAGATACGCAGTATTTT. It encodes CAIRPTSGSTDTQYF.

The V gene is TRBV5-1, the J gene TRBJ1-4, with D possibly TRBD1 on 6 matching bases. The CDR3 consists of 19 residues. Trimming removed 0 bases at V and 0 bases at J, with 18 bases between. The germline CDR1 and CDR2 sequences are SGHRS and YFSETQ. Here the CDR3 reads CASSLAWTDRPATNEKLFF. CDR3 DNA: TGCGCCAGCAGCTTGGCCTGGACAGACCGTCCTGCAACTAATGAAAAACTGTTTTTT.

A single count supports this clone. The CDR3 DNA sequence: TGTGCCAGCAGTTTATCAAGGGGCCCCACTGAAGCTTTCTTT. Protein: CASSLSRGPTEAFF. The chain carries TRBV25-1 and TRBJ1-1; tentatively, D is TRBD1 (5 bases). The CDR3 sequence is 14 residues long. Trimming cost V 5 bases and J 4 bases, with 14 bases left between them. Germline V gives CDR1 MGHDK, CDR2 SYGVNS.

As to this clone: Additional DNA sequences in this sample encode the identical CDR3. The chain uses TRBV9 and TRBJ1-6; D unclear. V dropped 0 bases and J dropped 6 bases, with 4 bases sitting between them. The CDR3 contains 13 residues. CDR1 SGDLS and CDR2 YYNGEE come from the germline V gene. In DNA, the CDR3 is TGTGCCAGCAGCGTAGGGCCTAATTCACCCCTCCACTTT. It translates to CASSVGPNSPLHF. The full variable domain, completed using reference TRBV9 and TRBJ1-6, is DSGVTQTPKHLITATGQRVTLRCSPRSGDLSVYWYQQSLDQGLQFLIQYYNGEERAKGNILERFSAQQFPDLHSELNLSSLELGDSALYFCASSVGPNSPLHFGNGTRLTVT.

The V and J genes are TRBV9 and TRBJ2-7, with D tentatively TRBD1 or TRBD2 (5 bases each). V gave up 0 bases and J gave up 3 bases, with 10 bases separating them. Germline-derived CDR1 and CDR2 are SGDLS and YYNGEE. The length of the CDR3 is 14 residues. CDR3 sequence: CASSVDQGDYEQYF. The DNA of the CDR3 is TGTGCCAGCAGCGTAGATCAGGGAGACTACGAGCAGTACTTC.

The rearrangement uses TRBV4-2 and TRBJ1-2, with D unresolved. The V end lost 0 bases, the J end lost 3 bases, and 8 bases lay between the germline ends. The CDR3 spans 14 residues. Germline assignment: CDR1 LGHNA and CDR2 YNFKEQ. The CDR3 is CASSQDGRYYGYTF. CDR3 nucleotide sequence: TGTGCCAGCAGCCAAGACGGACGGTACTATGGCTACACCTTC.

V gene TRBV13 combines with J gene TRBJ2-7; 14 nucleotides match TRBD2. CDR1 is PRHDT and CDR2 is FYEKMQ in the germline V gene (reference sequence). The ends lost 4 bases at V and 5 bases at J; junction bases unmatched: 10. This CDR3 region has 17 residues. CDR3 sequence reads: CASSSPGLAGETHEQYF. The CDR3 DNA reads TGTGCCAGCAGCTCTCCGGGACTAGCGGGAGAAACCCACGAGCAGTACTTC. Drawing the rest from reference TRBV13 and TRBJ2-7, the complete variable domain is AAGVIQSPRHLIKEKRETATLKCYPIPRHDTVYWYQQGPGQDPQFLISFYEKMQSDKGSIPDRFSAQQFSDYHSELNMSSLELGDSALYFCASSSPGLAGETHEQYFGPGTRLTVT.

V gene TRBV9 combines with J gene TRBJ2-3, with 9 positions matching TRBD2. Germline V gene data show CDR1 as SGDLS and CDR2 as YYNGEE. The CDR3 contains 16 residues. Trimming removed 2 bases from V and 3 bases from J; junction bases left unmatched: 7. This CDR3 is CASSVGLAVPTDTQYF. Here the CDR3 DNA reads TGTGCCAGCAGCGTGGGACTAGCAGTTCCAACAGATACGCAGTATTTT.